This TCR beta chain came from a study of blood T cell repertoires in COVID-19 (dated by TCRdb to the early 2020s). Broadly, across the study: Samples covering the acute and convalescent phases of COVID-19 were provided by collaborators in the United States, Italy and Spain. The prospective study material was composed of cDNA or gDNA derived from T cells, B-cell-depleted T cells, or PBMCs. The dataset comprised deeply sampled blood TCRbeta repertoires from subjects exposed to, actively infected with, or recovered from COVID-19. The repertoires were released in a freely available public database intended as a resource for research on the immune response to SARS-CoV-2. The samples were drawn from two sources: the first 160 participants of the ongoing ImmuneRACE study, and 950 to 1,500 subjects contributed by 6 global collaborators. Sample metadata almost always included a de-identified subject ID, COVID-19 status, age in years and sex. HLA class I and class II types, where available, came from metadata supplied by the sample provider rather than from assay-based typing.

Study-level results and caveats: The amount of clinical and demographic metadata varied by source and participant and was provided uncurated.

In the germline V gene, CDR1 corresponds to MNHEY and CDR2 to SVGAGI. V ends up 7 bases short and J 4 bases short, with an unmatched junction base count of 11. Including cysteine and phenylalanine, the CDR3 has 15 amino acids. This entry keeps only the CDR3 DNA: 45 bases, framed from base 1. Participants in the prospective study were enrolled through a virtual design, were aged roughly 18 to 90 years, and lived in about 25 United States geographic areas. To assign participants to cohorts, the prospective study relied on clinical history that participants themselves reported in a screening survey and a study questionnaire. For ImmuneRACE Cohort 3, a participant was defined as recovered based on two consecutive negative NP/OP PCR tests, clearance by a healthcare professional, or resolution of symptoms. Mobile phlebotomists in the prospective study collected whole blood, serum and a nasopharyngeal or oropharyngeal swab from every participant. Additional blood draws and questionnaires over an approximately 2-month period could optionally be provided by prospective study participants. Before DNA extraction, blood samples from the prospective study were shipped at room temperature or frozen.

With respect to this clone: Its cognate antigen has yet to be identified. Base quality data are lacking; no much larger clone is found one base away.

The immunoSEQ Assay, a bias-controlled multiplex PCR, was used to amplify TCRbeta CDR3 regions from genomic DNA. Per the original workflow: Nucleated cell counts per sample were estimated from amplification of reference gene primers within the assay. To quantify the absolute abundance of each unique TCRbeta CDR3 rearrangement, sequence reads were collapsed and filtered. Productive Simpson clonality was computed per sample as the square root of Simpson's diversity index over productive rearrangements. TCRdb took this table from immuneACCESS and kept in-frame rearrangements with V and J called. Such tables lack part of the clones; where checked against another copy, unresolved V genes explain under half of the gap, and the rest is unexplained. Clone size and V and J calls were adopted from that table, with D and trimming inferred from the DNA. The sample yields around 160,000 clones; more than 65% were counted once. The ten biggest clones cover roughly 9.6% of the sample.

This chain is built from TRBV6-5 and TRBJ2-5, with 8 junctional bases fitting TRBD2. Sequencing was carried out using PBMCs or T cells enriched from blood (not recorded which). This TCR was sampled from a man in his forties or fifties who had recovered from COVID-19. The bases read TGTGCCAGCACTCGGGAGCCTAGCGGGTTAGAGACCCAGTACTTC. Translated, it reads CASTREPSGLETQYF.